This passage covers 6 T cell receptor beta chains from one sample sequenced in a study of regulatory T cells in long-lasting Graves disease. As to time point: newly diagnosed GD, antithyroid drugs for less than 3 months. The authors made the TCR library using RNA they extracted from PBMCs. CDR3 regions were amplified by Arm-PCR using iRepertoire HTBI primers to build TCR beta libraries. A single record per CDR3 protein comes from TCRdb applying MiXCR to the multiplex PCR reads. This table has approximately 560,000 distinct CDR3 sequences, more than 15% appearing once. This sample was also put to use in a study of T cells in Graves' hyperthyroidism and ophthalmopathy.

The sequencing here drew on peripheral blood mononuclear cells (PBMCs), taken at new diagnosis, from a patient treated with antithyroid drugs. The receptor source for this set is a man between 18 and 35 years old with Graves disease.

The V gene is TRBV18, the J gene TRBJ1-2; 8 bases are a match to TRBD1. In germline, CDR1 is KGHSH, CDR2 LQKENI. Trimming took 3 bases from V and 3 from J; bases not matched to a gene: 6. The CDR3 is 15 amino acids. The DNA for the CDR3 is TGTGCCAGCTCACCCGGACAGGGCGCTCACTATGGCTACACCTTC. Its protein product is CASSPGQGAHYGYTF.

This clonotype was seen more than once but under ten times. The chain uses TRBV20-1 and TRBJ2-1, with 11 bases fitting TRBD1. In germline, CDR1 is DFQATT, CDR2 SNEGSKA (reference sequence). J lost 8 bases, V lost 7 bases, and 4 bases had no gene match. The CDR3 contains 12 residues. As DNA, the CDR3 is TGCAGTGGGGACAGGGGGGGCCATGAGCAGTTCTTC. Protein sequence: CSGDRGGHEQFF.

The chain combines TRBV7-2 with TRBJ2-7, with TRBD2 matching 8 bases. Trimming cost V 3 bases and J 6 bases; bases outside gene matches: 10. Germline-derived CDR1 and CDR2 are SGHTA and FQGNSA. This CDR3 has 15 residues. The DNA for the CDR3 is TGTGCCAGCAGCTTTCTTTCAGCGGGAGCCGGCGAGCAGTACTTC. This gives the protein CASSFLSAGAGEQYF.

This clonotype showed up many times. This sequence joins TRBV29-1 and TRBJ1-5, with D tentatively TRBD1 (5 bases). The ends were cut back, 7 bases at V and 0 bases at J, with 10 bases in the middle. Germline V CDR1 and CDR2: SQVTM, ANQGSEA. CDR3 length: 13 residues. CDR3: CSARGGSNQPQHF. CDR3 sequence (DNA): TGCAGCGCGCGGGGGGGTAGCAATCAGCCCCAGCATTTT. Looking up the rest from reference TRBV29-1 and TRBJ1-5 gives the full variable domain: SAVISQKPSRDICQRGTSLTIQCQVDSQVTMMFWYRQQPGQSLTLIATANQGSEATYESGFVIDKFPISRPNLTFSTLTVSNMSPEDSSIYLCSARGGSNQPQHFGDGTRLSIL.

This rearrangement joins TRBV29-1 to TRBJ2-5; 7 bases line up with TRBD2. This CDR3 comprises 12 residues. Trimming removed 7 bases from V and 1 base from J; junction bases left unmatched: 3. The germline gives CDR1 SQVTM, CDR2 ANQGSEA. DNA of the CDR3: TGCAGCGCGGGGGGATTCCAAGAGACCCAGTACTTC. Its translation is CSAGGFQETQYF.

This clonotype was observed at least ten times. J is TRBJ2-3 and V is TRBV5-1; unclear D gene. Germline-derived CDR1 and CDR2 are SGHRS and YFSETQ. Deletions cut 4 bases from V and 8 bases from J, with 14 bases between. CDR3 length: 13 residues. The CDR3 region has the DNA TGCGCCAGCAGCGGGTCGGCAGATTTTACGCAGTATTTT. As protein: CASSGSADFTQYF. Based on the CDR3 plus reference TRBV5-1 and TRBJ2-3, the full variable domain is KAGVTQTPRYLIKTRGQQVTLSCSPISGHRSVSWYQQTPGQGLQFLFEYFSETQRNKGNFPGRFSGRQFSNSRSEMNVSTLELGDSALYLCASSGSADFTQYFGPGTRLTVL.